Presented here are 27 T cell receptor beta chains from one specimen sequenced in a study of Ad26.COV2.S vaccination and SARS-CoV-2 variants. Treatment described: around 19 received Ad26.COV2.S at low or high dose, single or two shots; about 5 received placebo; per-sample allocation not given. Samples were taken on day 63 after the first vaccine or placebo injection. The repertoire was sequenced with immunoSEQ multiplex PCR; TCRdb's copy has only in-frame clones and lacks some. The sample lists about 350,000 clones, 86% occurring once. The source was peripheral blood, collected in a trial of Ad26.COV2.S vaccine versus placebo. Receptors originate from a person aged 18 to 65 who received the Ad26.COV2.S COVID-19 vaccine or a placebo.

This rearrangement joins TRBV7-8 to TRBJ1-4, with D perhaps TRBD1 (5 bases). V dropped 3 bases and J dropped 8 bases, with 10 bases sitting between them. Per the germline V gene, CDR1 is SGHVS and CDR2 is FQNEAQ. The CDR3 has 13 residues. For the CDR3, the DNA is TGTGCCAGCAGCTTCGGGGGTGGGGAAAAACTGTTTTTT. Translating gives CASSFGGGEKLFF. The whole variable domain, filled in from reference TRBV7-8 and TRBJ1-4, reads GAGVSQSPRYKVAKRGQDVALRCDPISGHVSLFWYQQALGQGPEFLTYFQNEAQLDKSGLPSDRFFAERPEGSVSTLKIQRTQQEDSAVYLCASSFGGGEKLFFGSGTQLSVL.

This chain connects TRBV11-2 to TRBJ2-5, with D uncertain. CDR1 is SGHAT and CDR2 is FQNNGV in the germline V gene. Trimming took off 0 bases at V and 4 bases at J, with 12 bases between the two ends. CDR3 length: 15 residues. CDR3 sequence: CASSLEGSARETQYF. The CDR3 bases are TGTGCCAGCAGCTTAGAAGGCTCAGCTCGAGAGACCCAGTACTTC.

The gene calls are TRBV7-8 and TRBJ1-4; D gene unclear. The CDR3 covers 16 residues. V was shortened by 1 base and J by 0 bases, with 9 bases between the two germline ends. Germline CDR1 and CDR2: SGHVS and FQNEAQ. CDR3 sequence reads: CASSLDGYATNEKLFF. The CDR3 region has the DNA TGTGCCAGCAGCTTAGATGGGTATGCAACTAATGAAAAACTGTTTTTT.

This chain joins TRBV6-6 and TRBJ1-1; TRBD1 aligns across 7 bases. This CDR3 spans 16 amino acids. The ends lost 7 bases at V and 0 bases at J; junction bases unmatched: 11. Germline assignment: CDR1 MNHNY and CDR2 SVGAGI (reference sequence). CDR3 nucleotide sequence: TGTGCCAGCACCCGATTCTCCGGGACAGTGAACACTGAAGCTTTCTTT. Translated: CASTRFSGTVNTEAFF.

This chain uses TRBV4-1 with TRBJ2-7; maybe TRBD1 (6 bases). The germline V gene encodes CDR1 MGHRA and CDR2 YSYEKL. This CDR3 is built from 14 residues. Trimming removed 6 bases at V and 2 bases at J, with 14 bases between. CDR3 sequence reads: CASSIPGQPYEQYF. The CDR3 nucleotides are TGCGCCAGCAGTATACCGGGACAACCCTACGAGCAGTACTTC.

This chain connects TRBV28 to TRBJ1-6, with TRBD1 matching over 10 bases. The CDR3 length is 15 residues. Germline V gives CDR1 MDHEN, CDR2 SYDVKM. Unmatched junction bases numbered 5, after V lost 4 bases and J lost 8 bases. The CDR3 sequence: CASSSPGTGDSPLHF. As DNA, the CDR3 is TGTGCCAGCAGTTCCCCCGGGACAGGGGATTCACCCCTCCACTTT.

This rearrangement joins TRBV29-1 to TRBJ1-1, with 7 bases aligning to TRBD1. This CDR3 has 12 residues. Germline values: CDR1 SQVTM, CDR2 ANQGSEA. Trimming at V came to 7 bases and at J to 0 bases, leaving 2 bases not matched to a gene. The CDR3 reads CSAGTVNTEAFF. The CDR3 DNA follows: TGCAGCGCTGGGACAGTGAACACTGAAGCTTTCTTT.

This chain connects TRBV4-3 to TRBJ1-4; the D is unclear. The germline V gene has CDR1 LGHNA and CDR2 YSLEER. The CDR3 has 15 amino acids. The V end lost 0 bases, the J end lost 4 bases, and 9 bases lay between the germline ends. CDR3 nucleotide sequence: TGCGCCAGCAGCCAAGATGAGGACGGTAATGAAAAACTGTTTTTT. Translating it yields CASSQDEDGNEKLFF.

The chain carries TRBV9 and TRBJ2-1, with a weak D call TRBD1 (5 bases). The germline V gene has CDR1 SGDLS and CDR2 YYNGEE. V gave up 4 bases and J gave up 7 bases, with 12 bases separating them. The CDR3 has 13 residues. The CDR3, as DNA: TGTGCCAGCAGCTCACCAGGGTGGAATGAGCAGTTCTTC. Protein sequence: CASSSPGWNEQFF. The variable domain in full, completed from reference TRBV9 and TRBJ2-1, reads DSGVTQTPKHLITATGQRVTLRCSPRSGDLSVYWYQQSLDQGLQFLIQYYNGEERAKGNILERFSAQQFPDLHSELNLSSLELGDSALYFCASSSPGWNEQFFGPGTRLTVL.

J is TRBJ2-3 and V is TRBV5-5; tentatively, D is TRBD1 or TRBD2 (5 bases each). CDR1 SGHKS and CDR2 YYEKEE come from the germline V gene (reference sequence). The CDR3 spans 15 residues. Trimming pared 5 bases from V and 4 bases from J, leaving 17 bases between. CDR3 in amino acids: CASSPSGTWADTQYF. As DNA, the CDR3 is TGTGCCAGCAGTCCCTCCGGGACGTGGGCAGATACGCAGTATTTT.

CDR3 sequence (DNA): TGTGCCAGCAGCTTGCTGGCGGGGGGTTTCACAGATACGCAGTATTTT. Its protein is CASSLLAGGFTDTQYF. The V and J genes are TRBV5-4 and TRBJ2-3; 8 bases fit TRBD2. With 1 base clipped from V and 2 bases from J, the junction kept 6 bases outside the gene matches. This CDR3 has 16 amino acids. CDR1 is SGHNT and CDR2 is YYREEE in the germline V gene (reference sequence).

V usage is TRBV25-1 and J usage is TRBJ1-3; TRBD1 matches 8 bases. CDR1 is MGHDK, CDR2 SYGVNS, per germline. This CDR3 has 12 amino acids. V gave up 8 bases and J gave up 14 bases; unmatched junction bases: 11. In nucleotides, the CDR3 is TGTGCCAGCGCCGCGGGAGACAGGGGTTTATATTTT. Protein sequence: CASAAGDRGLYF. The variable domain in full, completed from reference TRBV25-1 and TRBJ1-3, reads EADIYQTPRYLVIGTGKKITLECSQTMGHDKMYWYQQDPGMELHLIHYSYGVNSTEKGDLSSESTVSRIRTEHFPLTLESARPSHTSQYLCASAAGDRGLYFGEGSWLTVV.

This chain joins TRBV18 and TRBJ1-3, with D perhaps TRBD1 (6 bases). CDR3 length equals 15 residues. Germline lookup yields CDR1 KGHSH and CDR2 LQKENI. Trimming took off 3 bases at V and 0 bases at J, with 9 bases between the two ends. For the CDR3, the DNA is TGTGCCAGCTCACCTCGGACAGACTCTGGAAACACCATATATTTT. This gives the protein CASSPRTDSGNTIYF.

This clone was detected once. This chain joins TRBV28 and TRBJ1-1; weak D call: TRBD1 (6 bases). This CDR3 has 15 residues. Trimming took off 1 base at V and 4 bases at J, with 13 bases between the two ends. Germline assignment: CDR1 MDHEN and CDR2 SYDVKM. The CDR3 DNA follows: TGTGCCAGCAGTTTATATCCAGGGGCAGTCACTGAAGCTTTCTTT. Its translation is CASSLYPGAVTEAFF.

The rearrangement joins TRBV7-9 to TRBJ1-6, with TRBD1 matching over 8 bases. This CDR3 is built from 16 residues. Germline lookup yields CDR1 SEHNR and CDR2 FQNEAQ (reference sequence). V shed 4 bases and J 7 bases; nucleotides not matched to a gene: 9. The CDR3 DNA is TGTGCCAGCAGCTCCATATTACAGGGGGGAAATTCACCCCTCCACTTT. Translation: CASSSILQGGNSPLHF.

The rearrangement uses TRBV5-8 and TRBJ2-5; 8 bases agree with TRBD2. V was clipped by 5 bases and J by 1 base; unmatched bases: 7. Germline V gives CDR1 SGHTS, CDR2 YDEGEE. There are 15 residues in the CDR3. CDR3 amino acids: CASRESGGSQETQYF. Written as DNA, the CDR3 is TGTGCCAGCAGGGAGAGCGGGGGCTCCCAAGAGACCCAGTACTTC. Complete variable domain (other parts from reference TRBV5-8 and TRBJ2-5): EAGVTQSPTHLIKTRGQQATLRCSPISGHTSVYWYQQALGLGLQFLLWYDEGEERNRGNFPPRFSGRQFPNYSSELNVNALELEDSALYLCASRESGGSQETQYFGPGTRLLVL.

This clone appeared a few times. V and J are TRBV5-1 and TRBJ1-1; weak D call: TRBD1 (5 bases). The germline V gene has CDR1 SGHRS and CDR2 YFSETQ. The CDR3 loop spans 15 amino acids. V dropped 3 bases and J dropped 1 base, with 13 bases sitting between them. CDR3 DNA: TGCGCCAGCAGCTCGCCAGAAACAGGGAACACTGAAGCTTTCTTT. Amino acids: CASSSPETGNTEAFF.

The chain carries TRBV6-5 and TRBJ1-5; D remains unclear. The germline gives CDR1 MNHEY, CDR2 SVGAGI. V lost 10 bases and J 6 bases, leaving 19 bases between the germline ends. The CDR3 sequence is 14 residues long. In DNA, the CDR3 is TGTGCCACCAAAGAAACCGACGGGGTTCAGCCCCAGCATTTT. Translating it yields CATKETDGVQPQHF.

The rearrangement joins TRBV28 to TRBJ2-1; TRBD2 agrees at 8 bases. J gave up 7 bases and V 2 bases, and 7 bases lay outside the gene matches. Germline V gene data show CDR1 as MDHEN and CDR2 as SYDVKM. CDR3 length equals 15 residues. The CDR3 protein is CASSLPRGGWNEQFF. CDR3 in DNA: TGTGCCAGCAGTTTACCCCGGGGGGGGTGGAATGAGCAGTTCTTC.

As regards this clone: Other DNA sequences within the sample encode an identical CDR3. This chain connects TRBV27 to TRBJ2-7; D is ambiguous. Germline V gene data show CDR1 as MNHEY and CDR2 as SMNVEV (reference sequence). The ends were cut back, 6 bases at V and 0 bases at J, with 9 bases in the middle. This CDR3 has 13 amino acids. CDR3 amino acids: CASSFGRSYEQYF. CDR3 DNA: TGTGCCAGCAGCTTCGGTCGCTCCTACGAGCAGTACTTC.

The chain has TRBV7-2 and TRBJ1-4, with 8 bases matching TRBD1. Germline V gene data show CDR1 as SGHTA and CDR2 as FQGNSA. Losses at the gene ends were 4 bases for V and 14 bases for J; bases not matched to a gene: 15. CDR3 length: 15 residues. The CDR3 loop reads CASSSGTGFHQMLFF. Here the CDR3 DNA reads TGTGCCAGCAGCTCCGGGACAGGATTTCATCAAATGCTGTTTTTT.

CDR3 DNA: TGTGCCATCAGTGAGTCGACAGGGGTTGAGACCCAGTACTTC. Protein sequence: CAISESTGVETQYF. The chain carries TRBV10-3 and TRBJ2-5, with 8 bases aligning to TRBD1. In germline, CDR1 is ENHRY, CDR2 SYGVKD. The CDR3 has 14 amino acids. V gave up 0 bases and J gave up 5 bases; unmatched junction bases: 2.

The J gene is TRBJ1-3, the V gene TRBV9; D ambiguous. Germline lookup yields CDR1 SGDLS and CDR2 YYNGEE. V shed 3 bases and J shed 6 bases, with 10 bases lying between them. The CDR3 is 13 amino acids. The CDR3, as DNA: TGTGCCAGCAGCGAGAGCCCTCAAAACACCATATATTTT. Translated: CASSESPQNTIYF.

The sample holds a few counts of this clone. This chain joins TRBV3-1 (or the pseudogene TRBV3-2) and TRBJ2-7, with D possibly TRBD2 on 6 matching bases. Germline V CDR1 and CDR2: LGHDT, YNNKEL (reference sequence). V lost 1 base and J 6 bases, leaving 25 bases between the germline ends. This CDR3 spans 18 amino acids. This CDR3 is CASSQGPPLTSTRREQYF. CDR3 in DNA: TGTGCCAGCAGCCAAGGGCCCCCTTTGACTAGTACGAGGCGCGAGCAGTACTTC.

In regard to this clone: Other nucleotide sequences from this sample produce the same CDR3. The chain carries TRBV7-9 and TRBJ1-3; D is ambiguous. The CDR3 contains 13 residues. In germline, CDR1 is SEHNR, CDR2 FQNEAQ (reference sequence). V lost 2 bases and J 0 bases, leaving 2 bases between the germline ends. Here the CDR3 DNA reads TGTGCCAGCAGCTTAAGCTCTGGAAACACCATATATTTT. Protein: CASSLSSGNTIYF. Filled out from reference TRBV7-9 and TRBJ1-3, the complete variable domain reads DTGVSQNPRHKITKRGQNVTFRCDPISEHNRLYWYRQTLGQGPEFLTYFQNEAQLEKSRLLSDRFSAERPKGSFSTLEIQRTEQGDSAMYLCASSLSSGNTIYFGEGSWLTVV.

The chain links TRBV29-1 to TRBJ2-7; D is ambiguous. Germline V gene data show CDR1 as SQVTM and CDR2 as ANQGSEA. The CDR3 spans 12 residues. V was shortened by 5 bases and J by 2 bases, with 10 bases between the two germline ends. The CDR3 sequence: CSVRQDTYEQYF. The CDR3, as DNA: TGCAGCGTTCGGCAGGATACCTACGAGCAGTACTTC.

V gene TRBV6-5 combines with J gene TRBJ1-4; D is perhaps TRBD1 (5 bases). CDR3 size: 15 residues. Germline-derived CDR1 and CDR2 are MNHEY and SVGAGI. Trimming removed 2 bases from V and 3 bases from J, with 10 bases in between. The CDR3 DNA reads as TGTGCCAGCAGTTACGTTTGGGGGTCTAATGAAAAACTGTTTTTT. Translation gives CASSYVWGSNEKLFF.